These 12 T cell receptor beta chains were sequenced from one sample in a study of identical twins. Via MiXCR, TCRdb re-called the 5' RACE reads, giving one row per CDR3 protein. This table has hundreds of thousands of distinct CDR3 sequences, more than 9% appearing once. These data also featured in a second study, about yellow fever vaccine responses in identical twins.

The sample comprised CD8+ T cells sorted from blood. These receptors originate from a young woman in good health.

This clonotype was seen more than once but under ten times. This rearrangement joins TRBV20-1 to TRBJ2-1, with TRBD2 matching 10 bases. After removal of 3 bases from V and 8 bases from J, the junction contained 7 bases not matched to a gene. Looked up from germline, CDR1 is DFQATT and CDR2 is SNEGSKA (reference sequence). This CDR3 has 14 residues. The CDR3 nucleotides read TGCAGTGCTAGGTCCCTAGCGGGGGAGGATGAGCAGTTCTTC. This gives the protein CSARSLAGEDEQFF.

The table lists this clonotype with a few counts. The chain couples TRBV18 to TRBJ2-6; 8 bases are a match to TRBD1. Germline V gene lookup returns CDR1 KGHSH and CDR2 LQKENI. This CDR3 contains 18 residues. Trimming removed 3 bases from V and 0 bases from J; junction bases left unmatched: 7. CDR3 protein: CASSPQGATASGANVLTF. The CDR3 region has the DNA TGTGCCAGCTCACCTCAGGGGGCGACTGCCTCTGGGGCCAACGTCCTGACTTTC.

This clonotype was picked up a small number of times. The CDR3 DNA follows: TGCGCCAGCAGCTTGTGGGCTTCTAATGAAAAACTGTTTTTT. It is translated as CASSLWASNEKLFF. V usage is TRBV5-1 and J usage is TRBJ1-4; D is ambiguous. The germline V gene has CDR1 SGHRS and CDR2 YFSETQ. Trimming took off 1 base at V and 3 bases at J, with 7 bases between the two ends. The CDR3 runs 14 residues.

The genes are TRBV20-1 and TRBJ2-7; weak D call: TRBD1 (6 bases). The ends were cut back, 7 bases at V and 2 bases at J, with 15 bases in the middle. CDR3 length: 13 amino acids. Looked up from germline, CDR1 is DFQATT and CDR2 is SNEGSKA (reference sequence). DNA for the CDR3: TGCAGTGTTCCCGGGACACATCCCTACGAGCAGTACTTC. Encoded protein: CSVPGTHPYEQYF.

The chain couples TRBV19 to TRBJ2-5; 10 bases are a match to TRBD2. Germline V gives CDR1 LNHDA, CDR2 SQIVND (reference sequence). The junction had 7 bases not matched to a gene; V was cut back by 3 bases and J by 3 bases. The CDR3 extends over 16 amino acids. The CDR3 bases are TGTGCCAGTAGTATCATCGGGCTAGCGGGAGAAGAGACCCAGTACTTC. It translates to CASSIIGLAGEETQYF.

This chain uses TRBV6-5 with TRBJ2-1; weak D call: TRBD1 (6 bases). CDR3 size: 16 residues. Germline CDR1 and CDR2: MNHEY and SVGAGI. The V gene lost 10 bases and the J gene lost 7 bases, with 26 bases spanning the gap. The CDR3 protein is CATLHASGHRSNEQFF. The CDR3 DNA reads TGTGCCACCTTACATGCTTCGGGACATAGGAGTAATGAGCAGTTCTTC.

This chain joins TRBV27 and TRBJ2-7; the match to TRBD1 covers 7 bases. CDR1 and CDR2 from the germline V gene are MNHEY and SMNVEV (reference sequence). V was pared by 3 bases and J by 0 bases, with 8 bases of the junction left unmatched. CDR3 length equals 16 residues. In DNA, the CDR3 is TGTGCCAGCAGTTTTAGACAGGGCGTTAGCTCCTACGAGCAGTACTTC. Translating gives CASSFRQGVSSYEQYF.

The V and J genes are TRBV11-2 and TRBJ2-2; a weak D match, TRBD2 (6 bases). Trimming stripped 5 bases from V and 3 bases from J, with 10 bases between. This CDR3 comprises 14 residues. CDR1 and CDR2 (germline): SGHAT, FQNNGV. The CDR3 coding sequence is TGTGCCAGCAGCCCAGGGACTTACACCGGGGAGCTGTTTTTT. Translated, it gives CASSPGTYTGELFF.

The sample holds a few counts of this clonotype. V is TRBV4-1 and J is TRBJ2-1; 7 positions match TRBD2. In germline, CDR1 is MGHRA, CDR2 YSYEKL. The CDR3 consists of 18 residues. J was trimmed by 4 bases and V by 4 bases; bases with no gene match: 16. The CDR3 spells CASSPRGSASGTYNEQFF. DNA for the CDR3: TGCGCCAGCAGCCCGCGGGGCTCCGCTAGCGGAACGTACAATGAGCAGTTCTTC.

This clonotype came up many times. V gene TRBV7-8 combines with J gene TRBJ1-2, with D perhaps TRBD1 (5 bases). In germline, CDR1 is SGHVS, CDR2 FQNEAQ. Trimming stripped 6 bases from V and 4 bases from J, with 12 bases between. CDR3 length: 13 amino acids. CDR3 loop: CASSLEGAYGYTF. The CDR3 DNA sequence: TGTGCCAGCAGTCTTGAAGGGGCCTATGGCTACACCTTC.

This rearrangement joins TRBV25-1 to TRBJ1-1; a weak D match, TRBD1 (5 bases). Germline V gene data show CDR1 as MGHDK and CDR2 as SYGVNS. V was cut by 8 bases and J by 0 bases, with 13 bases left in between. There are 14 residues in the CDR3. CDR3 region: CASGGPMMNTEAFF. The CDR3 region has the DNA TGTGCCAGCGGGGGACCAATGATGAACACTGAAGCTTTCTTT.

This chain joins TRBV12-5 and TRBJ1-2; D is ambiguous. Trimming left V 2 bases short and J 6 bases short, with 10 bases between. This CDR3 spans 13 amino acids. The germline CDR1 and CDR2 sequences are LGHNT and FRNRAP. The chain's CDR3 is CASGLSPTNGYTF. Here the CDR3 DNA reads TGTGCTAGTGGTTTGAGCCCGACTAATGGCTACACCTTC.